The table lists the clone carrying this T cell receptor (beta chain) with a count of one. Per the germline V gene, CDR1 is SGHNT and CDR2 is YENEEA. CDR3 length equals 14 residues. V gave up 4 bases and J gave up 3 bases, with 12 bases separating them. This table comes from immunoSEQ multiplex PCR, and its TCRdb copy is limited to in-frame clones, with some not included. The sample holds 150,000 to 200,000 clones; 88% are singletons and the top ten take about 4.5%. This entry is derived from a study of blood T cell repertoires in COVID-19. Whole-study context: COVID-19 samples, acute and convalescent, were from the United States, Italy and Spain.

The chain carries TRBV11-3 and TRBJ2-5, with a possible D match to TRBD2 (5 bases). The specimen was peripheral blood. The sequence was collected from a human donor in a cohort sampled during active COVID-19. The CDR3 region has the DNA TGTGCCAGCAGCTCCCGGACTGAAAAAGAGACCCAGTACTTC. It yields the protein CASSSRTEKETQYF.